Listed below are T cell receptor beta chains from one sample, sequenced in a study of T cells in Graves' hyperthyroidism and ophthalmopathy. TCRdb called the multiplex PCR reads again in MiXCR, with one record for every CDR3 protein. The table includes around 600,000 distinct CDR3 sequences, approximately 14% detected once. Sequenced sample: blood. The receptors derive from a young woman with Graves' hyperthyroidism. Each CDR3 is given with its conserved first and last residue. A D gene is named only where the DNA matches it firmly.

d_gene,j_gene,v_gene,CDR3aa
NA,TRBJ2-1,TRBV27,CASSLWQTRGNEQFF
NA,TRBJ1-2,TRBV24-1,CATSAWQGRLIYTF
NA,TRBJ1-3,TRBV9,CASSSGGMSGNTIYF
TRBD1,TRBJ1-4,TRBV12-3/TRBV12-4,CASSLRGHGNEKLFF
TRBD2,TRBJ2-7,TRBV20-1,CSARLAGESYEQYF
NA,TRBJ1-2,TRBV9,CASSVGEGKGYTF
NA,TRBJ2-1,TRBV12-3/TRBV12-4,CASTHRGRVGNEQFF
NA,TRBJ2-4,TRBV10-3,CAISGGVGAKNIQYF
NA,TRBJ1-2,TRBV5-1,CASSFLQGFSDGYTF
TRBD1,TRBJ2-7,TRBV24-1,CATSDSGTGVREQYF
NA,TRBJ1-1,TRBV7-2,CAGSLVGGGTTEAFF
TRBD2,TRBJ2-3,TRBV12-3/TRBV12-4,CASSFASGADTQYF
NA,TRBJ2-2,TRBV2,CASSTGNTGELLF
TRBD1,TRBJ2-7,TRBV4-3,CASSQDSGQVFYEQYF
NA,TRBJ1-1,TRBV6-1,CASSKATEAFF
NA,TRBJ2-7,TRBV6-5,CASSYSGGSGIRVEQYF
NA,TRBJ1-2,TRBV27,CASSLGESGYGYTF
TRBD2,TRBJ2-3,TRBV10-2,CASHSGVVPDTQYF
TRBD1,TRBJ1-1,TRBV5-1,CASSLVFFGQGENTEAFF
TRBD1,TRBJ2-7,TRBV11-2,CASSPGQVRPVPYEQYF
TRBD2,TRBJ2-1,TRBV2,CASSEDGTSGEQFF
NA,TRBJ1-5,TRBV19,CASSIVDQPQHF
NA,TRBJ2-7,TRBV7-9,CASSSFIISYEQYF
TRBD2,TRBJ2-1,TRBV9,CASSQREPYNEQFF
NA,TRBJ2-7,TRBV20-1,CSAKIPSPHYEQYF
NA,TRBJ1-1,TRBV2,CASRDQGLGTEAFF
TRBD2,TRBJ2-1,TRBV13,CASSPRTSGSTNEQFF
NA,TRBJ2-3,TRBV11-2,CASSLQLDTQYF
TRBD2,TRBJ2-7,TRBV12-3/TRBV12-4,CASSSGLAEQYF
NA,TRBJ2-5,TRBV27,CASSLSTTSNPETQYF
NA,TRBJ1-5,TRBV27,CASSPSTGQPQHF
TRBD1,TRBJ2-4,TRBV20-1,CSATTGVKNIQYF
NA,TRBJ1-4,TRBV14,CASSQPGKNEKLFF
NA,TRBJ2-7,TRBV30,CAWSVHGSYEQYF
NA,TRBJ2-4,TRBV7-9,CASSLGRSLARVEKNIQYF